This T cell receptor beta chain was sequenced for a study of T cell clones after liver transplantation. CDR1 and CDR2 (germline): MNHEY, SMNVEV (reference sequence). V was cut by 3 bases and J by 9 bases, with 15 bases left in between. CDR3 length equals 14 residues. This clone has a handful of counts. The method was immunoSEQ multiplex PCR; TCRdb's version includes in-frame clones alone and lacks a portion of them. The table includes tens of thousands of clones, 70% detected once. The receptor's source is a human patient who received a liver transplant. Some T cells may be provided by the graft donor. The V gene is TRBV27, the J gene TRBJ1-5; D unresolved. The input for sequencing was CD4+ T cells from blood, taken at the approximately 15-month timepoint. Here the CDR3 reads CASSFDGLGSPQHF. The CDR3 region has the DNA TGTGCCAGCAGTTTTGACGGCCTGGGTTCGCCCCAGCATTTT.